The 32 T cell receptor beta chains below come from one sample, sequenced in a study of shared clonotypes between healthy human individuals. Profiled with immunoSEQ multiplex PCR; TCRdb holds only in-frame clones, not every one. The profile shows about 1.1 million clones, around three quarters of them singletons. The specimen sequenced was memory CD4+ T cells from PBMCs. Subset specified: CD45RA-negative fraction. The receptors shown here come from a young man in good health. Some clones in this sample may be carry-over from other donors' samples.

The chain has TRBV6-5 and TRBJ1-5; D uncertain. Looked up from germline, CDR1 is MNHEY and CDR2 is SVGAGI. There are 13 residues in the CDR3. Trimming left V 2 bases short and J 4 bases short, with 6 bases between. The CDR3 is CASSYRENQPQHF. CDR3 coding DNA: TGTGCCAGCAGTTACAGGGAAAATCAGCCCCAGCATTTT.

The rearrangement uses TRBV2 and TRBJ2-7; 7 nucleotides agree with TRBD1. This CDR3 contains 14 residues. Unmatched junction bases numbered 12, after V lost 8 bases and J lost 5 bases. The germline V gene has CDR1 SNHLY and CDR2 FYNNEI. The CDR3 sequence: CASGRDSSEDEQYF. CDR3 nucleotide sequence: TGTGCCAGCGGACGGGACAGCTCCGAGGACGAGCAGTACTTC.

The chain couples TRBV10-3 to TRBJ2-7, with D possibly called TRBD1 or TRBD2 (7 bases each). This CDR3 has 16 amino acids. The V and J ends lost 10 bases and 5 bases respectively, with 27 bases between them. Germline V CDR1 and CDR2: ENHRY, SYGVKD. This CDR3 reads CATRADLGGGGNEQYF. The CDR3 bases are TGTGCCACTCGGGCGGATTTGGGAGGGGGCGGCAACGAGCAGTACTTC.

The chain combines TRBV6-5 with TRBJ1-1; no firm D call. From germline, CDR1 is MNHEY and CDR2 SVGAGI. Trimming took off 6 bases at V and 3 bases at J, with 11 bases between the two ends. CDR3 size: 13 residues. CDR3 in amino acids: CASRLGKDTEAFF. In DNA, the CDR3 is TGTGCCAGCAGACTAGGGAAAGACACTGAAGCTTTCTTT.

This clone occurred once. The V and J genes are TRBV19 and TRBJ2-2; D gene unclear. Germline V gene sequence: CDR1 LNHDA, CDR2 SQIVND (reference sequence). The CDR3 totals 13 residues. V was clipped by 10 bases and J by 0 bases, with 9 bases between them. The chain's CDR3 is CATSDANTGELFF. The CDR3, as DNA: TGTGCCACCAGTGATGCGAACACCGGGGAGCTGTTTTTT.

This sequence joins TRBV5-4 and TRBJ2-7; 10 bases match TRBD2. The CDR3 runs to 15 residues. CDR1 and CDR2 (germline): SGHNT, YYREEE (reference sequence). Unmatched junction bases numbered 8, after V lost 2 bases and J lost 6 bases. The CDR3 nucleotides read TGTGCCAGCAGCTTACTAGCGGGAAGGCAGGGCGAGCAGTACTTC. This codes for CASSLLAGRQGEQYF.

The chain has TRBV29-1 and TRBJ1-2, with TRBD1 as a possible D gene (6 bases). The V gene's germline CDR1 is SQVTM and CDR2 ANQGSEA. The CDR3 is made up of 13 amino acids. V was pared by 2 bases and J by 6 bases, with 13 bases between. CDR3 sequence reads: CSVEYRAKDGYTF. Here the CDR3 DNA reads TGCAGCGTTGAATACAGGGCAAAGGATGGCTACACCTTC.

A remark on this clone: A junction end diverges from the germline sequence, so it may reflect a read error. The rearrangement joins TRBV20-1 to TRBJ2-5; D is perhaps TRBD1 (6 bases). CDR1 and CDR2 from the germline V gene are DFQATT and SNEGSKA (reference sequence). The CDR3 covers 11 residues. CDR3: CGARGQETQYF. The CDR3 DNA reads as TGCGGTGCTAGGGGGCAAGAGACCCAGTACTTC.

This sequence joins TRBV18 and TRBJ2-1, with no clear D. There are 15 residues in the CDR3. With 4 bases removed from V and 2 bases from J, the gap between germline ends came to 12 bases. CDR1 is KGHSH and CDR2 is LQKENI in the germline V gene. Here the CDR3 reads CASSRLVSTYNEQFF. The CDR3 DNA reads as TGTGCCAGCTCACGTCTTGTATCTACCTACAATGAGCAGTTCTTC. Supplemented by reference TRBV18 and TRBJ2-1, the full variable domain reads NAGVMQNPRHLVRRRGQEARLRCSPMKGHSHVYWYRQLPEEGLKFMVYLQKENIIDESGMPKERFSAEFPKEGPSILRIQQVVRGDSAAYFCASSRLVSTYNEQFFGPGTRLTVL.

The CDR3 DNA is TGTGCCAGCAGTTCCCCGGGACTTAATTCGAACACCGGGGAGCTGTTTTTT. It yields the protein CASSSPGLNSNTGELFF. The V and J genes are TRBV27 and TRBJ2-2, with a weak D call TRBD2 (6 bases). The germline V gene encodes CDR1 MNHEY and CDR2 SMNVEV (reference sequence). The CDR3 sequence is 17 residues long. The germline V and J ends were trimmed by 4 bases and 0 bases, with 15 bases remaining between them.

The J gene is TRBJ2-4, the V gene TRBV14, with D unclear. Germline CDR1 is SGHDN and CDR2 is FVKESK. The CDR3 covers 14 residues. The germline V and J ends were trimmed by 4 bases and 5 bases, with 12 bases remaining between them. DNA for the CDR3: TGTGCCAGCAGCCCTACATCGGTCGAAAACATTCAGTACTTC. Translated: CASSPTSVENIQYF. Full variable domain (rest looked up from reference TRBV14 and TRBJ2-4): EAGVTQFPSHSVIEKGQTVTLRCDPISGHDNLYWYRRVMGKEIKFLLHFVKESKQDESGMPNNRFLAERTGGTYSTLKVQPAELEDSGVYFCASSPTSVENIQYFGAGTRLSVL.

V is TRBV5-1 and J is TRBJ2-1; TRBD2 matches at 10 bases. The germline CDR1 and CDR2 sequences are SGHRS and YFSETQ. The V and J ends lost 0 bases and 6 bases, in that order; junction bases with no gene match: 6. This CDR3 is built from 16 residues. The CDR3 bases are TGCGCCAGCAGCTTGGGGCTAGCGGGGGCGGGCAATGAGCAGTTCTTC. Amino acid sequence: CASSLGLAGAGNEQFF.

The V and J genes are TRBV7-6 and TRBJ2-1; TRBD2 agrees at 9 bases. Germline CDR1 and CDR2: SGHVS and FNYEAQ. CDR3 length equals 16 residues. Trimming removed 1 base from V and 2 bases from J; junction bases left unmatched: 3. CDR3 loop: CASSLVAGGTYNEQFF. The DNA for the CDR3 is TGTGCCAGCAGCTTAGTGGCGGGAGGGACCTACAATGAGCAGTTCTTC.

The chain recombines TRBV9 with TRBJ2-3; D remains unclear. Germline CDR1 SGDLS, CDR2 YYNGEE. CDR3 length: 15 amino acids. The V end was cut by 1 base, the J end by 1 base, with 10 bases between. The CDR3, as DNA: TGTGCCAGCAGCGTAACCCCAGTAGGCACAGATACGCAGTATTTT. Encoded protein: CASSVTPVGTDTQYF.

V and J are TRBV6-5 and TRBJ1-1, with 7 positions matching TRBD1. CDR1 is MNHEY, CDR2 SVGAGI, per germline. V shed 6 bases, J shed 5 bases, and the junction held 9 bases outside the gene matches. There are 14 residues in the CDR3. In DNA, the CDR3 is TGTGCCAGCAGACGACAGGGACTGCGGACTGAAGCTTTCTTT. Its translation is CASRRQGLRTEAFF.

This rearrangement joins TRBV19 to TRBJ2-6, with D hard to call. Trimming took off 1 base at V and 2 bases at J, with 3 bases between the two ends. This CDR3 comprises 14 residues. The germline gives CDR1 LNHDA, CDR2 SQIVND (reference sequence). CDR3 DNA: TGTGCCAGTAGTATAGTTCCTGGGGCCAACGTCCTGACTTTC. It encodes CASSIVPGANVLTF.

Worth noting for this clone: A junction boundary mismatches the germline segment, possibly from a read error. This chain connects TRBV18 to TRBJ2-7; tentatively, D is TRBD2 (5 bases). This CDR3 is built from 14 residues. Germline-derived CDR1 and CDR2 are KGHSH and LQKENI. Here the CDR3 reads CASSPTASSHEQYF. DNA of the CDR3: TGTGCCAGCTCACCAACTGCTAGCTCCCACGAGCAGTACTTC.

The chain has TRBV6-5 and TRBJ2-5; 7 nucleotides agree with TRBD1. This CDR3 has 15 residues. J gave up 3 bases and V 6 bases, and 10 bases lay outside the gene matches. From germline, CDR1 is MNHEY and CDR2 SVGAGI. CDR3 sequence (DNA): TGTGCCAGCAGACAGGTAGGACAGGTCAAAGAGACCCAGTACTTC. This translates into CASRQVGQVKETQYF.

The CDR3, as DNA: TGTGCCAGCAGCTTAGGCGAACTGGAGAATCAGCCCCAGCATTTT. Its protein is CASSLGELENQPQHF. The V call is TRBV7-8, the J call TRBJ1-5; D gene ambiguous. The germline gives CDR1 SGHVS, CDR2 FQNEAQ. This CDR3 region has 15 residues. V lost 1 base and J lost 4, with 11 bases in between.

This clone was seen a few times. The genes are TRBV5-1 and TRBJ2-5; D perhaps matches TRBD2 (5 bases). This CDR3 spans 13 amino acids. Germline CDR1 and CDR2: SGHRS and YFSETQ. V lost 4 bases and J 5 bases, leaving 12 bases between the germline ends. The CDR3 spells CASSLDSLETQYF. The CDR3 nucleotides read TGCGCCAGCAGCCTGGACTCCTTGGAGACCCAGTACTTC.

The chain is built from TRBV29-1 and TRBJ2-1; 14 positions match TRBD2. CDR1 is SQVTM, CDR2 ANQGSEA, per germline. The CDR3 runs to 14 residues. V gave up 5 bases and J gave up 13 bases; unmatched junction bases: 10. CDR3 DNA: TGCAGCGTTTCCGGGACTAGCGGGGGCTTGGGACAGTTCTTC. Encoded protein: CSVSGTSGGLGQFF.

The chain recombines TRBV18 with TRBJ2-3; D is ambiguous. Germline-derived CDR1 and CDR2 are KGHSH and LQKENI. The CDR3 contains 15 residues. Trimming stripped 1 base from V and 1 base from J, with 9 bases between. The CDR3 DNA is TGTGCCAGCTCACCACGGGCCGCGGGCACAGATACGCAGTATTTT. Protein product: CASSPRAAGTDTQYF.

J is TRBJ1-1 and V is TRBV18; D remains ambiguous. Deletions cut 3 bases from V and 4 bases from J, with 6 bases between. CDR1 KGHSH and CDR2 LQKENI come from the germline V gene. The CDR3 loop spans 12 amino acids. The CDR3 DNA reads TGTGCCAGCTCACCTGCGGGCACTGAAGCTTTCTTT. This gives the protein CASSPAGTEAFF.

In its sample, this clone ranks as medium-sized. J is TRBJ1-2 and V is TRBV6-1, with D uncertain. This CDR3 spans 14 amino acids. Per the germline V gene, CDR1 is MNHNS and CDR2 is SASEGT. V gave up 7 bases and J gave up 6 bases, with 18 bases separating them. The CDR3 DNA reads as TGTGCCAGCACCCAAGGTCTATCGCGTAATGGCTACACCTTC. Protein: CASTQGLSRNGYTF.

This clone was found a few times. The rearrangement links TRBV5-4 to TRBJ2-1, with 7 bases that match TRBD2. CDR3 length: 13 amino acids. The germline CDR1 and CDR2 sequences are SGHNT and YYREEE (reference sequence). V trimming: 5 bases; J trimming: 5 bases; junction bases outside the gene matches: 4. The CDR3 here is CASRHGGDNEQFF. The DNA of the CDR3 is TGTGCCAGCAGGCATGGGGGGGACAATGAGCAGTTCTTC.

The J gene is TRBJ2-7, the V gene TRBV7-9; D gene uncertain. Germline CDR1 is SEHNR and CDR2 is FQNEAQ (reference sequence). The length of the CDR3 is 13 residues. Trimming pared 1 base from V and 6 bases from J, leaving 10 bases between. CDR3: CASSLGRLPEQYF. CDR3 coding DNA: TGTGCCAGCAGCTTAGGACGGCTTCCCGAGCAGTACTTC.

The chain employs TRBV30 and TRBJ1-4; perhaps TRBD1 as D (5 bases). Germline V gene data show CDR1 as GTSNPN and CDR2 as SVGIG (reference sequence). The length of the CDR3 is 13 residues. V was clipped by 8 bases and J by 8 bases, with 18 bases between them. CDR3 sequence: CAGTEGRREKLFF. CDR3 DNA sequence: TGTGCCGGTACGGAGGGGAGGCGAGAAAAACTGTTTTTT.

This chain links TRBV18 with TRBJ2-1, with 10 bases fitting TRBD2. The CDR3 has 14 residues. The junction had 5 bases not matched to a gene; V was cut back by 7 bases and J by 5 bases. Germline V CDR1 and CDR2: KGHSH, LQKENI. As DNA, the CDR3 is TGTGCCAGCTTAGGGACTAGCGTAAACAATGAGCAGTTCTTC. Protein product: CASLGTSVNNEQFF.

V gene TRBV19 combines with J gene TRBJ2-7; D gene uncertain. V dropped 3 bases and J dropped 1 base, with 7 bases sitting between them. The CDR3 is made up of 13 amino acids. The germline gives CDR1 LNHDA, CDR2 SQIVND (reference sequence). For the CDR3, the DNA is TGTGCCAGTAGTATGCGTCCATCCTACGAGCAGTACTTC. Protein sequence: CASSMRPSYEQYF.

The gene calls are TRBV9 and TRBJ2-6; D is possibly TRBD1 (6 bases). Germline lookup yields CDR1 SGDLS and CDR2 YYNGEE. There are 17 residues in the CDR3. V was trimmed by 4 bases and J by 0 bases, leaving 14 bases between them. CDR3 DNA sequence: TGTGCCAGCAGCCCCTGGGACACGAGCTCTGGGGCCAACGTCCTGACTTTC. Protein sequence: CASSPWDTSSGANVLTF.

The chain is built from TRBV28 and TRBJ1-2; no firm D call. Looked up from germline, CDR1 is MDHEN and CDR2 is SYDVKM. The CDR3 is 11 residues long. Trimming took 5 bases from V and 6 from J, leaving 7 bases between them. The CDR3 reads CASSPRDGYTF. DNA of the CDR3: TGTGCCAGCAGTCCAAGGGATGGCTACACCTTC.

The J gene is TRBJ2-2, the V gene TRBV7-2; D remains ambiguous. This CDR3 has 12 amino acids. Germline lookup yields CDR1 SGHTA and CDR2 FQGNSA. V was pared by 6 bases and J by 4 bases, with 6 bases between. CDR3 sequence (DNA): TGTGCCAGCAGGGCTTCCACCGGGGAGCTGTTTTTT. It codes for CASRASTGELFF.